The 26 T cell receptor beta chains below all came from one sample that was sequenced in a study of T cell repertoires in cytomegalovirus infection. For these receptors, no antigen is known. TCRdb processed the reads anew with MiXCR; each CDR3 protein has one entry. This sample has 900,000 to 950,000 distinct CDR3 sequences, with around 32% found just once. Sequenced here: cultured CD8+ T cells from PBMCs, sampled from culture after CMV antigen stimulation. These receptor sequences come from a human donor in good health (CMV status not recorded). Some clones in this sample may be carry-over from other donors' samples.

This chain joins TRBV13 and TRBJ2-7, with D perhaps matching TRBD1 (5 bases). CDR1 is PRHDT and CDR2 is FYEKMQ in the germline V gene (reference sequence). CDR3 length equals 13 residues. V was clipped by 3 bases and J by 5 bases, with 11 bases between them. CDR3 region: CASSFKQENEQYV. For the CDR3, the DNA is TGTGCCAGCAGCTTCAAACAGGAGAACGAGCAGTACGTC.

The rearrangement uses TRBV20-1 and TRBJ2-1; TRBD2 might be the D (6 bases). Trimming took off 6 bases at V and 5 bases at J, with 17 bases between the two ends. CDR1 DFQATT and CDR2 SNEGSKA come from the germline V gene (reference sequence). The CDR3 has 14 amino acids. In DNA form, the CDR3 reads TGCAGTGCCCTGACTAGTATTTCTCACAATGAGCAGTTCTTC. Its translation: CSALTSISHNEQFF.

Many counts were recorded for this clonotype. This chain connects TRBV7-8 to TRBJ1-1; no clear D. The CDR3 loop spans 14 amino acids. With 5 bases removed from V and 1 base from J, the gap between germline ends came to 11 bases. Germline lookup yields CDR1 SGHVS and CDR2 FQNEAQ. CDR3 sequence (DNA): TGTGCCAGCAGCCCGTTCCCTGGGAACACTGAAGCTTTCTTT. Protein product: CASSPFPGNTEAFF.

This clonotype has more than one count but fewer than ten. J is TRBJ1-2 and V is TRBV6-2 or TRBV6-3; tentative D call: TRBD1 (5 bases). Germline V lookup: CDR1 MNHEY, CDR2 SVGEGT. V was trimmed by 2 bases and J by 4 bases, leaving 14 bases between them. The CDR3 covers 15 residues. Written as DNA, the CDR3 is TGTGCCAGCAGTTACCCCTTCCCAGGGAGCTATGGCTACACCTTC. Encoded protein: CASSYPFPGSYGYTF.

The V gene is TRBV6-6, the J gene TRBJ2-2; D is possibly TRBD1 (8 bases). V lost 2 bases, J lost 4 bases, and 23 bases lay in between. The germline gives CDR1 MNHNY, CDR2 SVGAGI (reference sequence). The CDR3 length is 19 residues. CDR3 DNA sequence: TGTGCCAGCAGTTACCGAGTACAGGGGGGGAGGCGGGGCACCGGGGAGCTGTTTTTT. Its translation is CASSYRVQGGRRGTGELFF.

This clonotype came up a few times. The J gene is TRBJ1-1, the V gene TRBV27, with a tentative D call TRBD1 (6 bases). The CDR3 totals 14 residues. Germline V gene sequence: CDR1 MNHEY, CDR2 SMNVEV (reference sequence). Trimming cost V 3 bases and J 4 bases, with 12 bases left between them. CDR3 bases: TGTGCCAGCAGTTTCGGGGGCCCCCGCACTGAAGCTTTCTTT. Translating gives CASSFGGPRTEAFF.

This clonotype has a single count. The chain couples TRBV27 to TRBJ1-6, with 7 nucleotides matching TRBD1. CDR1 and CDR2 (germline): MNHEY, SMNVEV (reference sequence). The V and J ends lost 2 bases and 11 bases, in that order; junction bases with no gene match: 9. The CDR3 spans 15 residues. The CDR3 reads CASSLTETGRTPLHF. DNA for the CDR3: TGTGCCAGCAGTTTAACGGAGACAGGGAGAACACCCCTCCACTTT.

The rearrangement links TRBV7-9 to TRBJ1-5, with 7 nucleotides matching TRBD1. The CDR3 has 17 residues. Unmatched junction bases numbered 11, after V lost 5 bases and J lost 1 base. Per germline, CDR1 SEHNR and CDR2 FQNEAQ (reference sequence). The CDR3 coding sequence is TGTGCCAGCAGCGCCGAATTGCAGGGGGTCAGCAATCAGCCCCAGCATTTT. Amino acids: CASSAELQGVSNQPQHF.

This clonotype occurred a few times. Written as DNA, the CDR3 is TGTGCCAGCACCGACGGACGGTTTTATAATTCACCCCTCCACTTT. This translates into CASTDGRFYNSPLHF. The chain carries TRBV5-6 and TRBJ1-6, with D hard to call. The length of the CDR3 is 15 residues. Germline V gene data show CDR1 as SGHDT and CDR2 as YYEEEE. Trimming removed 6 bases from V and 4 bases from J, with 14 bases in between.

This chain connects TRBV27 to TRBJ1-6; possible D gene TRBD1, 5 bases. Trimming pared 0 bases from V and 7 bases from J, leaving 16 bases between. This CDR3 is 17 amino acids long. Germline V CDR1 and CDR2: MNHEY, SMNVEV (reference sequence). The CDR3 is CASSLSPLQETNSPLHF. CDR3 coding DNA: TGTGCCAGCAGTTTATCCCCCTTACAGGAAACAAATTCACCCCTCCACTTT.

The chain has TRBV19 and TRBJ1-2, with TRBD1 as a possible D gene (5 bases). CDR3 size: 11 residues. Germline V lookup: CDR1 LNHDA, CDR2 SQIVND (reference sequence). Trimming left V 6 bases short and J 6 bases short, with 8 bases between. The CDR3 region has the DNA TGTGCCAGTAGACAGGTGGATGGCTACACCTTC. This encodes CASRQVDGYTF.

CDR3 amino acids: CASRVKNTEAFF. In nucleotides, the CDR3 is TGTGCCAGCAGAGTCAAGAACACTGAAGCTTTCTTT. J is TRBJ1-1 and V is TRBV2; no clear D. Germline V lookup: CDR1 SNHLY, CDR2 FYNNEI. V was cut by 6 bases and J by 1 base, with 6 bases left in between. The CDR3 runs 12 residues.

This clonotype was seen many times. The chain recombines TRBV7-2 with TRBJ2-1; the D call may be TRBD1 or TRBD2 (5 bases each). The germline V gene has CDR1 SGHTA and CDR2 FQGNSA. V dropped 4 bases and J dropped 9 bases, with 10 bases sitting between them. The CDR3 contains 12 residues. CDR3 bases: TGTGCCAGCAGCTGGACGGGGCTTGAGCAGTTCTTC. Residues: CASSWTGLEQFF.

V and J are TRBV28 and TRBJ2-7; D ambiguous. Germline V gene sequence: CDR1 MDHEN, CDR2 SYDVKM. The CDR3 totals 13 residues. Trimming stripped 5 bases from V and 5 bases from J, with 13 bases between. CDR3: CASSPLQYHEQYV. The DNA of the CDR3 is TGTGCCAGCAGTCCCCTCCAGTACCACGAGCAGTACGTC.

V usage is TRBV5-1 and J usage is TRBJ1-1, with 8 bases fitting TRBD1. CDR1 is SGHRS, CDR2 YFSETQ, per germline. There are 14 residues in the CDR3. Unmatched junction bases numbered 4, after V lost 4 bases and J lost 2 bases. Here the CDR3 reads CASSKDRGNTEAFF. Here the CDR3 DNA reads TGCGCCAGCAGCAAAGACAGGGGAAACACTGAAGCTTTCTTT.

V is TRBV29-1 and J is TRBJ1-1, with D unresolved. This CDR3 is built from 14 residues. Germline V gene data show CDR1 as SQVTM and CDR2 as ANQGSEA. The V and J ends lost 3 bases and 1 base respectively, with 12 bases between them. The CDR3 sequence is CSVDEGSWNTEAFF. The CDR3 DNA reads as TGCAGCGTTGATGAGGGCAGTTGGAACACTGAAGCTTTCTTT.

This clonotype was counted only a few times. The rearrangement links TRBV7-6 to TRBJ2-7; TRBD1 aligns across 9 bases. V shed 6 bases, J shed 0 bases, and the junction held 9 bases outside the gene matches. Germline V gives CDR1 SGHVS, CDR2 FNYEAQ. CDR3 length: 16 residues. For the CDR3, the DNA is TGTGCCAGCAGTTGGGTACGGGACAGGGACTCCTACGAGCAGTACTTC. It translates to CASSWVRDRDSYEQYF.

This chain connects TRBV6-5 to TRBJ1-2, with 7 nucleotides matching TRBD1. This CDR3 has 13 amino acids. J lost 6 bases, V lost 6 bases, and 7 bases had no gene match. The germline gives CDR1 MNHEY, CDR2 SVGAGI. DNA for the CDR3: TGTGCCAGCAGGTTTCTAGGGGGCGATGGCTACACCTTC. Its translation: CASRFLGGDGYTF.

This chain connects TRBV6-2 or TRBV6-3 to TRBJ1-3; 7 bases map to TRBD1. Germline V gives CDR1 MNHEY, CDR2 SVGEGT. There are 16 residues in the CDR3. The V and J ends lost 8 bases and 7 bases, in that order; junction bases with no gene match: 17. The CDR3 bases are TGTGCCAGCCTCCCTAAGAGTCCGACAGGGAAGAACACCATATATTTT. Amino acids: CASLPKSPTGKNTIYF.

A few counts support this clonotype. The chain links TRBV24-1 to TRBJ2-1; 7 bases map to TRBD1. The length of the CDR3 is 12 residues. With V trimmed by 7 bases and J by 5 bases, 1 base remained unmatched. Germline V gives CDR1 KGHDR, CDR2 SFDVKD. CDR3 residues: CATRQGNNEQFF. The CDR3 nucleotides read TGTGCCACCAGACAGGGGAACAATGAGCAGTTCTTC.

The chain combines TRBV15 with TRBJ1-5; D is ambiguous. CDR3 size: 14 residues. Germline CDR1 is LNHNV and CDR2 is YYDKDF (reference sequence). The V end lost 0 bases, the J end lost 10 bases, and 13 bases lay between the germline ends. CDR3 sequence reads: CATSRDLEESPQHF. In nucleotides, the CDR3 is TGTGCCACCAGCAGAGATCTGGAGGAATCACCCCAGCATTTT.

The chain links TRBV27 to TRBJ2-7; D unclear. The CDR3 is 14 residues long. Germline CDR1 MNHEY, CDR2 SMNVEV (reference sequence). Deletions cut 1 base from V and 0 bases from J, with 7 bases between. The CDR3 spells CASSLYSSSYEQYV. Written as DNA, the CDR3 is TGTGCCAGCAGTTTATACTCGAGCTCCTACGAGCAGTACGTC.

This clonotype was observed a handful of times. This CDR3 reads CASSLSSDPLHYNEQFF. The CDR3, as DNA: TGTGCCAGCAGTTTAAGTTCGGACCCCCTTCACTACAATGAGCAGTTCTTC. The chain carries TRBV7-9 and TRBJ2-1, with D unclear. The V gene lost 6 bases and the J gene lost 3 bases, with 21 bases spanning the gap. CDR3 length: 17 amino acids. Germline V gene data show CDR1 as SEHNR and CDR2 as FQNEAQ (reference sequence).

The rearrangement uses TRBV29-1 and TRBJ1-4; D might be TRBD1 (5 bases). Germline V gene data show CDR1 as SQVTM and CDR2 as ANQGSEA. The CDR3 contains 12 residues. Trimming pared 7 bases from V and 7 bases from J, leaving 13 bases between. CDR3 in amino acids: CSAKGRFEKLFF. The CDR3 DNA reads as TGCAGCGCCAAGGGGAGGTTTGAAAAACTGTTTTTT. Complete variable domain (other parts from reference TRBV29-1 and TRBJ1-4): SAVISQKPSRDICQRGTSLTIQCQVDSQVTMMFWYRQQPGQSLTLIATANQGSEATYESGFVIDKFPISRPNLTFSTLTVSNMSPEDSSIYLCSAKGRFEKLFFGSGTQLSVL.

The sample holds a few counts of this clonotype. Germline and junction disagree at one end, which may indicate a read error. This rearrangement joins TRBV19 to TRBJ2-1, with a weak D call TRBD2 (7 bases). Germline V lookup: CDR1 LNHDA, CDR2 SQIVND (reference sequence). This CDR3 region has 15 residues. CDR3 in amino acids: CASSIGGDSYNEQFF. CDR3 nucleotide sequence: TGTGCCAGCAGTATAGGGGGGGATTCCTACAATGAGCAGTTCTTC.

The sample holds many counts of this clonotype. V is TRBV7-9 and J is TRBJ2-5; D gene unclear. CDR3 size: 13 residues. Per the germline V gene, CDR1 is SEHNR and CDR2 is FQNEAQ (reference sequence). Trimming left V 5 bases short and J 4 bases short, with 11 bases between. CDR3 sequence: CASSPEAGETQYF. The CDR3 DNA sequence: TGTGCCAGCAGCCCTGAGGCTGGAGAGACCCAGTACTTC.